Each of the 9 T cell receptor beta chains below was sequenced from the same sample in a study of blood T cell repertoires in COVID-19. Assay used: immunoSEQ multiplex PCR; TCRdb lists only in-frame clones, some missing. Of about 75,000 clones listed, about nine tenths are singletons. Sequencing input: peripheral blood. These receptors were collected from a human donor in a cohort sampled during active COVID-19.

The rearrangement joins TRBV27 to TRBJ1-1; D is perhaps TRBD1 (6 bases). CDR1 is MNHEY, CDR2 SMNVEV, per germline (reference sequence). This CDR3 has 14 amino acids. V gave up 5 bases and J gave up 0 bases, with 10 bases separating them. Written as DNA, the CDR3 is TGTGCCAGCAGTCATGGGACATTGAACACTGAAGCTTTCTTT. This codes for CASSHGTLNTEAFF.

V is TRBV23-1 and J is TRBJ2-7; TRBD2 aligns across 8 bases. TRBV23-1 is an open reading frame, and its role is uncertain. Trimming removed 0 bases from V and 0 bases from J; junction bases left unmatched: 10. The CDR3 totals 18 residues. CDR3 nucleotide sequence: TGCGCCAGCAGTCAATCCCATATCGGCGGGGGGCCCTCCTACGAGCAGTACTTC. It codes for CASSQSHIGGGPSYEQYF.

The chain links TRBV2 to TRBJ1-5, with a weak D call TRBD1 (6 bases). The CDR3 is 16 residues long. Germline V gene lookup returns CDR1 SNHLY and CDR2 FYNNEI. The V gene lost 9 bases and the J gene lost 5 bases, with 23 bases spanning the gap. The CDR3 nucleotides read TGTGCCAGTCACCGAGCCGCAGGGGCAAGGGATCAGCCCCAGCATTTT. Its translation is CASHRAAGARDQPQHF.

The CDR3 DNA reads as TGCAGCGCGGCCGGGACAGAGAACACCGGGGAGCTGTTTTTT. Translation: CSAAGTENTGELFF. This rearrangement joins TRBV29-1 to TRBJ2-2; 7 nucleotides agree with TRBD1. Germline V gene lookup returns CDR1 SQVTM and CDR2 ANQGSEA. The CDR3 spans 14 residues. Trimming at V came to 7 bases and at J to 1 base, leaving 6 bases not matched to a gene.

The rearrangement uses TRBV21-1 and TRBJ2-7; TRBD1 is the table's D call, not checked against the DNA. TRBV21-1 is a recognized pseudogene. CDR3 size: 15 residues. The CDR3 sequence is CASRPQDYRVHEQYF. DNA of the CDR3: TGTGCCAGCAGACCCCAAGACTACAGGGTCCACGAGCAGTACTTC.

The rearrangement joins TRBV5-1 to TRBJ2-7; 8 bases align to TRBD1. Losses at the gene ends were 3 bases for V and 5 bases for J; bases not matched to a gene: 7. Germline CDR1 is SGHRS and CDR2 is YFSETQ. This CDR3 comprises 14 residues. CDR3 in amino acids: CASSSRTGSNEQYF. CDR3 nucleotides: TGCGCCAGCAGCTCGAGGACAGGGTCGAACGAGCAGTACTTC.

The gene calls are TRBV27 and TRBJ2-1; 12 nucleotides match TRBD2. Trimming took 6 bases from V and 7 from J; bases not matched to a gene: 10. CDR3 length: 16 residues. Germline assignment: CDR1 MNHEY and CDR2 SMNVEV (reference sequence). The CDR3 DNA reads TGTGCCAGCAGGCTGGCTAGCGGGGGGGCGTCGAATGAGCAGTTCTTC. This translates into CASRLASGGASNEQFF.

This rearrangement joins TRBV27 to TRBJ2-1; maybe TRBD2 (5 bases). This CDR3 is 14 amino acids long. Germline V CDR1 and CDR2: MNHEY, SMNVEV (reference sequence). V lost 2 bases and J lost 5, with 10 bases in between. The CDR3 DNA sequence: TGTGCCAGCAGTTTACGGGGAAGAAACAATGAGCAGTTCTTC. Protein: CASSLRGRNNEQFF.

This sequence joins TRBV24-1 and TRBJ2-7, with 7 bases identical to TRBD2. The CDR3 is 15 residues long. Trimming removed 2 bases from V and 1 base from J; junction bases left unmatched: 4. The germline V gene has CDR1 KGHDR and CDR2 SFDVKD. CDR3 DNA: TGTGCCACCAGTGATTCGGGAGGTAGATCCTACGAGCAGTACTTC. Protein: CATSDSGGRSYEQYF.